What follows is one T cell receptor beta chain and its context. This clonotype was seen a few times. The antigen this receptor binds is unknown. The sample holds no much larger clone one base away, and base qualities are not on file. This sample was included in a study of T-cell memory formation after mild COVID-19 (dated by TCRdb to the early 2020s). Concerning the study at large: Most TCR sequence clusters were specific to one of the two donors. In a couple of donors, T-cell clones that expanded and contracted after mild COVID-19 were followed by sequencing TCRalpha and TCRbeta repertoires longitudinally. The cohort was made up of two young adult volunteers, one female and one male, who were previously healthy.

The sequencing machine was an Illumina NovaSeq 6000. Using 5'RACE with constant-segment primers, TCRalpha and TCRbeta cDNA libraries were constructed, with sample barcodes and unique molecular identifiers added in the process. Trizol reagent was used to extract RNA from every sample. Library amplification was performed in two PCR steps, and a second sample barcode and Illumina TruSeq adapters were introduced in the second step. Sequencing of libraries was performed on an Illumina NovaSeq with 2 x 150 bp paired-end reads. The source study handled its data this way. With migec v1.2.7, reads were demultiplexed and then collapsed into UMI-guided consensus sequences. Using mixcr v2.1.11, UMI consensuses were aligned to TRA and TRB V and J templates and then assembled into clonotypes. Clonotypes were classified as expanded or contracted when called significant by both edgeR and NoisET, with noise models trained on biological replicates. For edgeR calls, a false discovery rate-adjusted p below 0.01 and a log2 fold-change threshold of 1 were applied. PCA with hierarchical clustering of max-normalized trajectories of the 1000 most abundant clonotypes was used as exploratory dynamics analysis. Separately sequenced CD4+ and CD8+ repertoires were used to assign the CD4 or CD8 phenotype of responding clones. Using fastp trimming at Q25 and MiXCR clonotype assembly, TCRdb reanalyzed the public sequencing data and kept in-frame beta chains. Merged by CDR3 protein, the rows form single entries marked with the most common genes and DNA. TCRdb, not the original authors, processed these V and J calls. This sample gives a few hundred thousand distinct CDR3 sequences in total; 20% to 25% of them show up just once. The top ten clones comprise roughly 23% of the sample.

Ficoll-Paque density gradient centrifugation was used to isolate PBMCs. Paper-wide results and their limitations: The study covered only two mild cases, and larger cohorts including severe cases with pre-infection samples were considered necessary. SARS-CoV-2 specificity of the second-wave clones peaking on day 37 was not confirmed. Some responding clones were detected in pre-infection memory, suggesting pre-existing cross-reactive memory T cells joined the SARS-CoV-2 response. Contracting CD4+ clones turned up mainly in the CM and EM memory subsets, whereas EMRA was where CD8+ clones were enriched. Clones contracting from day 15 to 85 had balanced CD4/CD8 phenotypes, while a second wave expanding from day 15 to 37 was biased towards CD4+.

This sequence originates from a man between 18 and 35 years old who had mild COVID-19 (a few samples of this study predate the infection). The sample titles of this study are shuffled in the database, so cell type and time point are left out; the donor was told from shared clones. Sequencing input: PBMCs or a T cell subset sorted from them (not recorded which).

The sequence in DNA is TGTGCCATCGCCGCGGTGGTCGAGCAGTTCTTC. It codes for CAIAAVVEQFF. The chain couples TRBV2 to TRBJ2-1; the D gene identity is not certain. Relative to germline, V is 10 bases shorter and J is 10 bases shorter, with 14 bases between their ends. Based on the germline V gene, the CDR1 and CDR2 sequences are SNHLY and FYNNEI. From the cysteine through the phenylalanine, the CDR3 covers 11 amino acids. Only the CDR3 DNA stays, 33 bases, in frame from base 1.